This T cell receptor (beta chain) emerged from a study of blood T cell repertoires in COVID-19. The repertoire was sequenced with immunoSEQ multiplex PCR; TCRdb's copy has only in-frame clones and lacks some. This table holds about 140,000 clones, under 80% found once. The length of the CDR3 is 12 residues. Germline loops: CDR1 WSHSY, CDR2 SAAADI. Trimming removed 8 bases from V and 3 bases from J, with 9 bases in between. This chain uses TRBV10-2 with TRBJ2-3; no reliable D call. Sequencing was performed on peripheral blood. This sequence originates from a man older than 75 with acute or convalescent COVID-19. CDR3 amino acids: CASSHGTDTQYF. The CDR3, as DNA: TGCGCCAGCTCCCACGGGACAGATACGCAGTATTTT.